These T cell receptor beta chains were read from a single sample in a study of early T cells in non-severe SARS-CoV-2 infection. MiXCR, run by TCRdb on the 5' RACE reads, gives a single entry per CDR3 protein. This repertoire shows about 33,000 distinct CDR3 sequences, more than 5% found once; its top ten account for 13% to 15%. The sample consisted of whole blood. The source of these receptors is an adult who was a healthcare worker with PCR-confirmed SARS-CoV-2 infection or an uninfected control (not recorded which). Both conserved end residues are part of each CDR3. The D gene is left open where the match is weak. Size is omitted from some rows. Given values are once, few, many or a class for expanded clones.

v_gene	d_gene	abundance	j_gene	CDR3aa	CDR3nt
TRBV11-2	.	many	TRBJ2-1	CASNQEDEQFF	TGTGCCAGCAACCAGGAGGATGAGCAGTTCTTC
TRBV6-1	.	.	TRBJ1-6	CASSERQPPGGSPLHF	TGTGCCAGCAGTGAGCGGCAGCCCCCGGGCGGTTCACCCCTCCACTTT
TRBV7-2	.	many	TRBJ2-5	CASSWGEETQYF	TGTGCCAGCAGCTGGGGGGAAGAGACCCAGTACTTC
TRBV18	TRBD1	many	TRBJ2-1	CASSLRTGQKYNEQFF	TGTGCCAGCTCACTTCGGACAGGCCAGAAGTACAATGAGCAGTTCTTC
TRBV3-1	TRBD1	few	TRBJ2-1	CASSRGQQGIEQFF	TGTGCCAGCAGTAGGGGACAGCAGGGAATTGAGCAGTTCTTC
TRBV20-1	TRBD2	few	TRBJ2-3	CSAWRRGVTDTQYF	TGCAGTGCTTGGAGGCGGGGGGTCACAGATACGCAGTATTTT
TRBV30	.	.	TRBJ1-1	CAWRETGYTEAFF	TGTGCCTGGAGGGAGACAGGATACACTGAAGCTTTCTTT
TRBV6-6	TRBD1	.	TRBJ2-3	CASSPGQVTDTQYF	TGTGCCAGCAGCCCCGGACAGGTCACAGATACGCAGTATTTT
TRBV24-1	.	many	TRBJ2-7	CATSGVGGVLSYEQYF	TGTGCCACCAGTGGCGTAGGGGGGGTCCTCTCCTACGAGCAGTACTTC
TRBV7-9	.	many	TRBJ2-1	CASSFGTHDNEQFF	TGTGCCAGCAGCTTTGGGACACACGACAATGAGCAGTTCTTC
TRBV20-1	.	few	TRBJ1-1	CSASGGADLGTEAFF	TGCAGTGCTAGCGGGGGCGCGGATTTAGGGACTGAAGCTTTCTTT
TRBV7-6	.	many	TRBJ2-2	CASRPGSVSGTGELFF	TGTGCCAGCAGACCAGGAAGTGTGTCGGGCACCGGGGAGCTGTTTTTT
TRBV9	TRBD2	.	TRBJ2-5	CASSVGSGGVQETQYF	TGTGCCAGCAGCGTAGGCAGCGGGGGAGTACAAGAGACCCAGTACTTC
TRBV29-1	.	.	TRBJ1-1	CSVYGGTEAFF	TGCAGCGTTTATGGGGGCACTGAAGCTTTCTTT
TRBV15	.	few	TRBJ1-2	CATSSSSLRGYTF	TGTGCCACCAGCTCCAGCTCCCTGAGGGGCTACACCTTC
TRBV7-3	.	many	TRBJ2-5	CASSLEGRRGPETQYF	TGTGCCAGCAGCCTAGAGGGACGGAGGGGTCCAGAGACCCAGTACTTC
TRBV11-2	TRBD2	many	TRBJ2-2	CASSLRAGVTGELFF	TGTGCCAGCAGCTTACGAGCGGGGGTCACCGGGGAGCTGTTTTTT
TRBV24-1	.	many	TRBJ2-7	CATSDLQGREQYF	TGTGCCACCAGTGATTTACAGGGAAGGGAGCAGTACTTC
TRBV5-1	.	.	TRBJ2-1	CASSIQGGGEQFF	TGCGCCAGCAGCATCCAGGGGGGAGGCGAGCAGTTCTTC
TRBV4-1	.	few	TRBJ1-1	CASSQSLGGREAFF	TGCGCCAGCAGCCAATCACTGGGCGGCAGAGAAGCTTTCTTT
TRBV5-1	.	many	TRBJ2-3	CASSFTDTQYF	TGTGCCAGCAGTTTTACAGATACGCAGTATTTT
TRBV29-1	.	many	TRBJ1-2	CSVLTSTWSNYGYTF	TGCAGCGTTTTGACCTCAACATGGTCTAACTATGGCTACACCTTC
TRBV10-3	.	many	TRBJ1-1	CATSGSRLNTEAFF	TGTGCCACCTCTGGGTCCCGACTGAACACTGAAGCTTTCTTT
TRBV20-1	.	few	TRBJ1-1	CSARWTETNTEAFF	TGCAGTGCTAGGTGGACGGAAACGAACACTGAAGCTTTCTTT
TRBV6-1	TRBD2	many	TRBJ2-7	CASQGLAGPYEQYF	TGTGCCAGCCAGGGACTAGCGGGACCCTACGAGCAGTACTTC
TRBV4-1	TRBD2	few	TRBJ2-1	CASSQEAGLAGVFYNEQFF	TGCGCCAGCAGCCAAGAGGCCGGACTAGCGGGGGTGTTCTACAATGAGCAGTTCTTC
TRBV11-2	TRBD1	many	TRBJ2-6	CASSLGQGRGANVLTF	TGTGCCAGCAGCTTAGGACAGGGGCGAGGGGCCAACGTCCTGACTTTC
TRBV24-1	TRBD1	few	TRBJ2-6	CATSDSTGAGANVLTF	TGTGCCACCAGTGATTCAACAGGGGCCGGGGCCAACGTCCTGACTTTC
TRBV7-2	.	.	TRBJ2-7	CASSWDDGRYEQYF	TGTGCCAGCAGCTGGGATGACGGCCGCTACGAGCAGTACTTC
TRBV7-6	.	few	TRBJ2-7	CASSLNRAYEQYF	TGTGCCAGCAGCTTAAACAGGGCGTATGAGCAGTACTTC
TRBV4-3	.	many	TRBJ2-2	CASSQEQWVGASTGELFF	TGCGCCAGCAGCCAAGAACAATGGGTAGGGGCCAGCACCGGGGAGCTGTTTTTT
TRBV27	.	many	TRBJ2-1	CATAGSRYNEQFF	TGTGCCACCGCAGGGTCCCGATACAATGAGCAGTTCTTC
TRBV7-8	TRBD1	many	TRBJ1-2	CASSLRQGAPHGGYTF	TGTGCCAGCAGCCTTCGACAGGGGGCCCCTCATGGGGGCTACACCTTC
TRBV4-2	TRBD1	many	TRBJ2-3	CASSTGQGTDTQYF	TGTGCCAGCAGCACCGGACAGGGCACAGATACGCAGTATTTT
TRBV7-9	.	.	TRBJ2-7	CASSFEARGEQYF	TGTGCCAGCAGCTTTGAGGCACGAGGCGAGCAGTACTTC
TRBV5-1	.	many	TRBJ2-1	CASSFLYEQFF	TGCGCCAGCAGCTTCCTCTATGAGCAGTTCTTC
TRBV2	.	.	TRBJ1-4	CASSAQGTTNEKLFF	TGTGCCAGCAGTGCCCAGGGAACAACTAATGAAAAACTGTTTTTT
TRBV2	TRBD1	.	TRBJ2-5	CASSVYRDRGLKLQETQYF	TGTGCCAGCAGTGTGTATCGCGACAGGGGGTTGAAGTTACAAGAGACCCAGTACTTC
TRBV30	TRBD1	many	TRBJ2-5	CAWEPQGLQETQYF	TGTGCCTGGGAGCCACAGGGGCTACAAGAGACCCAGTACTTC
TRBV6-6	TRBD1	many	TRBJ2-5	CASIPGGQQGETQYF	TGTGCCAGCATCCCAGGGGGCCAGCAGGGAGAGACCCAGTACTTC
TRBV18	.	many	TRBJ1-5	CASSPDSWVQHF	TGTGCCAGCTCACCAGATTCGTGGGTCCAGCATTTT
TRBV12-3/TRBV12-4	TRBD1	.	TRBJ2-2	CASRKQGANTGELFF	TGTGCCAGCAGAAAACAGGGGGCGAACACCGGGGAGCTGTTTTTT
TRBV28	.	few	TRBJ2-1	CAILLTGTRGNEQFF	TGTGCCATCCTCCTAACCGGGACAAGGGGCAATGAGCAGTTCTTC
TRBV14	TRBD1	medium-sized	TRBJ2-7	CASSQAVGTGVKQYF	TGTGCCAGCAGCCAAGCGGTAGGGACAGGAGTCAAGCAGTACTTC
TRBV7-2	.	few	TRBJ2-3	CASSLWVSTDTQYF	TGTGCCAGCAGCTTATGGGTCAGCACAGATACGCAGTATTTT
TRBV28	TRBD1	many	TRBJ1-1	CASGQGRTEAFF	TGTGCCAGCGGACAGGGACGTACTGAAGCTTTCTTT
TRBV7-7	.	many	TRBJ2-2	CASSSGRDTGELFF	TGTGCCAGCAGCTCCGGCAGGGACACCGGGGAGCTGTTTTTT
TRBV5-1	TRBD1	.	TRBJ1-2	CASSYGQGLTNYGYTF	TGCGCCAGCAGCTACGGACAGGGCCTAACTAACTATGGCTACACCTTC
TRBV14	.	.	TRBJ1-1	CASSQSQGNTEAFF	TGTGCCAGCAGCCAATCACAGGGTAACACTGAAGCTTTCTTT
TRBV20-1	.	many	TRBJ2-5	CSARGRTLETQYF	TGCAGTGCTAGAGGAAGGACTCTGGAGACCCAGTACTTC
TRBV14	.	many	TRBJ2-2	CASSQVRGANTGELFF	TGTGCCAGCAGCCAAGTAAGGGGAGCGAACACCGGGGAGCTGTTTTTT
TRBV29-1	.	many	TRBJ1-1	CSVAAGVGTRGNTEAFF	TGCAGCGTTGCCGCCGGAGTAGGTACCAGGGGGAACACTGAAGCTTTCTTT
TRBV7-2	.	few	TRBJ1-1	CASSLVARPLGTEAFF	TGTGCCAGCAGCTTAGTAGCTCGACCGCTGGGCACTGAAGCTTTCTTT